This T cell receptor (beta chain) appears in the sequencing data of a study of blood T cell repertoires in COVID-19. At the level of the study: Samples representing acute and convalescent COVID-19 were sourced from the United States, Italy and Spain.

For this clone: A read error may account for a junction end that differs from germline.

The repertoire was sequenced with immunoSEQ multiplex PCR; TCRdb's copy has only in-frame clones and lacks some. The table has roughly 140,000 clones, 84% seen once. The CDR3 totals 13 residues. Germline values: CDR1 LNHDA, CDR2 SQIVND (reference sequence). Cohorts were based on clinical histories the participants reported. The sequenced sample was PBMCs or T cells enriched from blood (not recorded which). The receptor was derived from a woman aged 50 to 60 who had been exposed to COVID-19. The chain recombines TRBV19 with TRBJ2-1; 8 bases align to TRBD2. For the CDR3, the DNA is TGTGCCAGTAGCCCTACGGGGGCGGGAGGCCACGTCTTC. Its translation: CASSPTGAGGHVF.